These 31 T cell receptor beta chains originate from one sample sequenced in a study of blood T cell repertoires in COVID-19. TCRdb's table, derived via immunoSEQ multiplex PCR, lists solely in-frame clones and lacks some. The data hold 70,000 to 95,000 clones, with 90% to 95% observed a single time. Sequenced sample: peripheral blood. Receptors were obtained from a woman between 45 and 65 years old in a cohort sampled during active COVID-19.

This chain uses TRBV5-1 with TRBJ1-2; weak D call: TRBD1 (6 bases). The germline V and J ends were trimmed by 1 base and 8 bases, with 9 bases remaining between them. This CDR3 is 12 amino acids long. CDR1 and CDR2 (germline): SGHRS, YFSETQ. The DNA for the CDR3 is TGCGCCAGCAGCTTGTACAGGGAAGGCTACACCTTC. As protein: CASSLYREGYTF.

The chain carries TRBV24-1 and TRBJ1-1; a possible D gene is TRBD1 (6 bases). Germline V lookup: CDR1 KGHDR, CDR2 SFDVKD. CDR3 length: 14 residues. The V end was cut by 7 bases, the J end by 5 bases, with 16 bases between. CDR3 coding DNA: TGTGCCACCAGGGGCCCAGGGGTTACTACTGAAGCTTTCTTT. Its protein is CATRGPGVTTEAFF.

The chain couples TRBV9 to TRBJ2-2; D gene ambiguous. The V end lost 0 bases, the J end lost 6 bases, and 9 bases lay between the germline ends. The CDR3 consists of 14 residues. Germline CDR1 SGDLS, CDR2 YYNGEE. The CDR3 is CASSVASVAGELFF. The DNA of the CDR3 is TGTGCCAGCAGCGTAGCTTCAGTTGCCGGGGAGCTGTTTTTT.

The table lists this clone with a count of one. The rearrangement joins TRBV5-1 to TRBJ2-2, with a weak D call TRBD2 (6 bases). Trimming pared 0 bases from V and 2 bases from J, leaving 14 bases between. Looked up from germline, CDR1 is SGHRS and CDR2 is YFSETQ. The CDR3 runs 17 residues. The CDR3 sequence: CASSLGDFTLNTGELFF. In DNA form, the CDR3 reads TGCGCCAGCAGCTTGGGGGACTTCACCCTCAACACCGGGGAGCTGTTTTTT. The full variable domain, rest sourced from reference TRBV5-1 and TRBJ2-2, is KAGVTQTPRYLIKTRGQQVTLSCSPISGHRSVSWYQQTPGQGLQFLFEYFSETQRNKGNFPGRFSGRQFSNSRSEMNVSTLELGDSALYLCASSLGDFTLNTGELFFGEGSRLTVL.

The gene calls are TRBV9 and TRBJ1-2, with 8 bases aligning to TRBD1. Per germline, CDR1 SGDLS and CDR2 YYNGEE. This CDR3 has 18 amino acids. V gave up 0 bases and J gave up 3 bases; unmatched junction bases: 13. CDR3: CASSVVGMWTGIYYGYTF. Here the CDR3 DNA reads TGTGCCAGCAGCGTAGTAGGCATGTGGACAGGGATTTACTATGGCTACACCTTC.

The rearrangement links TRBV4-1 to TRBJ1-4; TRBD1 matches at 7 bases. This CDR3 comprises 17 residues. CDR1 MGHRA and CDR2 YSYEKL come from the germline V gene. The ends lost 2 bases at V and 0 bases at J; junction bases unmatched: 6. The CDR3 DNA reads TGCGCCAGCAGCCAAAAGGGACAGCAATCAACTAATGAAAAACTGTTTTTT. Translating it yields CASSQKGQQSTNEKLFF.

This clone was observed once. This chain connects TRBV12-5 to TRBJ2-3, with a tentative D call TRBD1 (6 bases). Trimming took off 3 bases at V and 0 bases at J, with 13 bases between the two ends. CDR1 and CDR2 (germline): LGHNT, FRNRAP. The CDR3 spans 16 residues. The CDR3 DNA reads as TGTGCTAGTGGTTTAAGGGGACACTCTAGCACAGATACGCAGTATTTT. Encoded protein: CASGLRGHSSTDTQYF.

The chain carries TRBV12-3 or TRBV12-4 and TRBJ1-3; D remains unclear. The CDR3 has 13 amino acids. V shed 6 bases and J shed 4 bases, with 10 bases lying between them. This CDR3 is CASSRVRGNTIYF. DNA for the CDR3: TGTGCCAGCAGCCGTGTTAGAGGAAACACCATATATTTT.

V is TRBV19 and J is TRBJ2-1; possibly TRBD2 for D (7 bases). The CDR3 spans 19 residues. V dropped 7 bases and J dropped 0 bases, with 25 bases sitting between them. Germline V gene lookup returns CDR1 LNHDA and CDR2 SQIVND (reference sequence). The CDR3 DNA is TGTGCCAGTACCCAACTATCCCTCGGGGGGCAAATCTCCTACAATGAGCAGTTCTTC. Translated: CASTQLSLGGQISYNEQFF.

The chain recombines TRBV4-1 with TRBJ2-1, with D maybe TRBD2 (6 bases). CDR3 length equals 16 residues. With 6 bases removed from V and 0 bases from J, the gap between germline ends came to 15 bases. Germline V gives CDR1 MGHRA, CDR2 YSYEKL. CDR3 region: CASSLMGGSSYNEQFF. CDR3 DNA: TGCGCCAGCAGTCTTATGGGGGGAAGCTCCTACAATGAGCAGTTCTTC.

The chain combines TRBV29-1 with TRBJ2-2; perhaps TRBD1 as D (6 bases). V gave up 4 bases and J gave up 0 bases, with 9 bases separating them. Germline V gene data show CDR1 as SQVTM and CDR2 as ANQGSEA. The CDR3 consists of 14 residues. The DNA for the CDR3 is TGCAGCGTTGCCAGGGGCGCGAACACCGGGGAGCTGTTTTTT. Its protein is CSVARGANTGELFF.

This clone was found once. The chain is built from TRBV11-3 and TRBJ2-1; 14 nucleotides agree with TRBD2. The germline V gene has CDR1 SGHNT and CDR2 YENEEA. The length of the CDR3 is 15 residues. V was clipped by 5 bases and J by 7 bases; unmatched bases: 4. The CDR3 sequence: CASSRGTSGSNEQFF. The CDR3 coding sequence is TGTGCCAGCAGCCGCGGGACTAGCGGGAGTAATGAGCAGTTCTTC.

V usage is TRBV4-1 and J usage is TRBJ1-6; weak D call: TRBD1 (6 bases). This CDR3 has 17 residues. With 3 bases removed from V and 0 bases from J, the gap between germline ends came to 12 bases. Per the germline V gene, CDR1 is MGHRA and CDR2 is YSYEKL. CDR3 protein: CASSQEQGSSYNSPLHF. The CDR3 DNA reads TGCGCCAGCAGCCAGGAGCAGGGGAGCTCCTATAATTCACCCCTCCACTTT.

The chain couples TRBV28 to TRBJ1-5, with a possible D match to TRBD1 (6 bases). This CDR3 is 14 amino acids long. Germline CDR1 and CDR2: MDHEN and SYDVKM. V lost 5 bases and J lost 6, with 14 bases in between. The CDR3 spells CASSPRQDGQPQHF. CDR3 DNA: TGTGCCAGCAGTCCCAGACAGGATGGTCAGCCCCAGCATTTT.

The chain employs TRBV7-3 and TRBJ1-5, with 9 bases lining up with TRBD1. V gave up 4 bases and J gave up 1 base; unmatched junction bases: 14. The CDR3 loop spans 19 amino acids. CDR1 is SGHTA and CDR2 is FQGTGA in the germline V gene. The CDR3 loop is CASSSIILPGTGSNQPQHF. The CDR3 DNA is TGTGCCAGCAGCTCGATTATATTGCCCGGGACAGGGAGCAATCAGCCCCAGCATTTT.

V usage is TRBV30 and J usage is TRBJ1-2; 7 bases align to TRBD1. V dropped 4 bases and J dropped 7; count of bases not matched to a gene: 15. CDR3 length: 15 residues. Germline assignment: CDR1 GTSNPN and CDR2 SVGIG (reference sequence). CDR3 amino acids: CAWTQWDSQRIGYTF. The CDR3, as DNA: TGTGCCTGGACCCAGTGGGACAGCCAAAGGATTGGCTACACCTTC.

The CDR3 coding sequence is TGTGCCAGCCTACAGGGCACGAACACTGAAGCTTTCTTT. Translated: CASLQGTNTEAFF. This chain joins TRBV10-3 and TRBJ1-1, with D possibly being TRBD1 (6 bases). The V end lost 10 bases, the J end lost 1 base, and 13 bases lay between the germline ends. This CDR3 comprises 13 residues. The V gene's germline CDR1 is ENHRY and CDR2 SYGVKD.

V and J are TRBV5-4 and TRBJ1-2, with D possibly being TRBD1 (6 bases). This CDR3 is built from 14 residues. V lost 0 bases and J 0 bases, leaving 6 bases between the germline ends. Germline V gene lookup returns CDR1 SGHNT and CDR2 YYREEE (reference sequence). The CDR3 region has the DNA TGTGCCAGCAGCTTGGGACAGGCTAACTATGGCTACACCTTC. This codes for CASSLGQANYGYTF.

The chain carries TRBV6-6 and TRBJ1-1, with 10 bases aligning to TRBD1. The CDR3 covers 15 residues. V trimming: 2 bases; J trimming: 0 bases; junction bases outside the gene matches: 0. Looked up from germline, CDR1 is MNHNY and CDR2 is SVGAGI (reference sequence). The CDR3 spells CASSYGTGVNTEAFF. The CDR3 nucleotides read TGTGCCAGCAGTTACGGGACAGGGGTGAACACTGAAGCTTTCTTT.

V and J are TRBV28 and TRBJ1-2; TRBD1 might be the D (6 bases). Germline CDR1 is MDHEN and CDR2 is SYDVKM. The CDR3 extends over 12 amino acids. CDR3 residues: CGTGHTLGGYTF. The CDR3 nucleotides read TGTGGGACGGGACACACCTTGGGTGGCTACACCTTC.

The chain links TRBV28 to TRBJ1-1, with unresolved D. The CDR3 is 12 residues long. Trimming left V 3 bases short and J 10 bases short, with 12 bases between. Germline assignment: CDR1 MDHEN and CDR2 SYDVKM. The DNA for the CDR3 is TGTGCCAGCAGTTTGATGGGCTTCGGAGCTTTCTTT. Protein product: CASSLMGFGAFF.

This chain connects TRBV3-1 (or the pseudogene TRBV3-2) to TRBJ2-7; 8 bases line up with TRBD1. The V gene's germline CDR1 is LGHDT and CDR2 YNNKEL (reference sequence). V was clipped by 4 bases and J by 5 bases; unmatched bases: 7. CDR3 length: 14 amino acids. The CDR3: CASSLLTGVDEQYF. The CDR3 nucleotides are TGTGCCAGCAGCCTATTGACAGGGGTGGACGAGCAGTACTTC.

The gene calls are TRBV2 and TRBJ2-6; D not certain. CDR1 is SNHLY, CDR2 FYNNEI, per germline. The CDR3 is 15 amino acids. With 2 bases removed from V and 0 bases from J, the gap between germline ends came to 5 bases. CDR3 sequence (DNA): TGTGCCAGCAGTGAACTAACCTCTGGGGCCAACGTCCTGACTTTC. It is translated as CASSELTSGANVLTF. The full variable domain, its missing parts supplied by reference TRBV2 and TRBJ2-6, is EPEVTQTPSHQVTQMGQEVILRCVPISNHLYFYWYRQILGQKVEFLVSFYNNEISEKSEIFDDQFSVERPDGSNFTLKIRSTKLEDSAMYFCASSELTSGANVLTFGAGSRLTVL.

The CDR3 region has the DNA TGTGCCAGCAACGGGATAAGAAATGGCTACACCTTC. It codes for CASNGIRNGYTF. V usage is TRBV6-5 and J usage is TRBJ1-2; D not certain. The V end lost 7 bases, the J end lost 6 bases, and 12 bases lay between the germline ends. Germline CDR1 reads MNHEY; CDR2 reads SVGAGI. The length of the CDR3 is 12 residues.

The CDR3: CASSLPGYNSPLHF. The DNA of the CDR3 is TGTGCCAGCAGTTTACCGGGGTATAATTCACCCCTCCACTTT. The J gene is TRBJ1-6, the V gene TRBV27; D gene ambiguous. The germline V and J ends were trimmed by 2 bases and 4 bases, with 6 bases remaining between them. CDR1 MNHEY and CDR2 SMNVEV come from the germline V gene (reference sequence). This CDR3 spans 14 amino acids.

The chain uses TRBV19 and TRBJ1-2, with 12 bases lining up with TRBD1. The V gene's germline CDR1 is LNHDA and CDR2 SQIVND (reference sequence). The CDR3 runs 16 residues. The V and J ends lost 4 bases and 8 bases, in that order; junction bases with no gene match: 11. The CDR3 DNA is TGTGCCAGTAGTAAAAGGGGGACAGGGGGCGCAGGCGGCTACACCTTC. It is translated as CASSKRGTGGAGGYTF.

The chain links TRBV6-1 to TRBJ2-2; the D is unclear. Germline assignment: CDR1 MNHNS and CDR2 SASEGT. V was trimmed by 3 bases and J by 3 bases, leaving 5 bases between them. There are 13 residues in the CDR3. In nucleotides, the CDR3 is TGTGCCAGCAGTGAGGCCCACACCGGGGAGCTGTTTTTT. Translation: CASSEAHTGELFF.

The V call is TRBV4-1, the J call TRBJ1-1; TRBD1 matches at 12 bases. The CDR3 is 15 amino acids. V shed 4 bases, J shed 5 bases, and the junction held 5 bases outside the gene matches. Per the germline V gene, CDR1 is MGHRA and CDR2 is YSYEKL. The CDR3 nucleotides are TGCGCCAGCAGCCCTTGGGACAGGGGGCAAACTGAAGCTTTCTTT. It yields the protein CASSPWDRGQTEAFF.

This sequence joins TRBV4-1 and TRBJ2-7, with a tentative D call TRBD1 (6 bases). Germline V gives CDR1 MGHRA, CDR2 YSYEKL. The CDR3 spans 16 residues. The V end was cut by 2 bases, the J end by 0 bases, with 14 bases between. This CDR3 is CASSQNGQSPSYEQYF. For the CDR3, the DNA is TGCGCCAGCAGCCAAAATGGACAGTCCCCCTCCTACGAGCAGTACTTC.

The V gene is TRBV4-2, the J gene TRBJ2-2; possibly TRBD1 for D (6 bases). There are 16 residues in the CDR3. Germline values: CDR1 LGHNA, CDR2 YNFKEQ. Trimming shortened V by 0 bases and J by 4 bases, and 12 bases separated the two germline ends. CDR3 in amino acids: CASSQDIDRSTGELFF. The CDR3 bases are TGTGCCAGCAGCCAAGATATTGACAGGAGCACCGGGGAGCTGTTTTTT.

This clone has more than one count but fewer than ten. V gene TRBV10-2 combines with J gene TRBJ1-5; TRBD1 might be the D (6 bases). Trimming removed 5 bases from V and 6 bases from J, with 11 bases in between. This CDR3 has 13 amino acids. CDR1 WSHSY and CDR2 SAAADI come from the germline V gene. The CDR3 region is CASSQGQAQPQHF. CDR3 sequence (DNA): TGCGCCAGCAGTCAGGGGCAGGCTCAGCCCCAGCATTTT.